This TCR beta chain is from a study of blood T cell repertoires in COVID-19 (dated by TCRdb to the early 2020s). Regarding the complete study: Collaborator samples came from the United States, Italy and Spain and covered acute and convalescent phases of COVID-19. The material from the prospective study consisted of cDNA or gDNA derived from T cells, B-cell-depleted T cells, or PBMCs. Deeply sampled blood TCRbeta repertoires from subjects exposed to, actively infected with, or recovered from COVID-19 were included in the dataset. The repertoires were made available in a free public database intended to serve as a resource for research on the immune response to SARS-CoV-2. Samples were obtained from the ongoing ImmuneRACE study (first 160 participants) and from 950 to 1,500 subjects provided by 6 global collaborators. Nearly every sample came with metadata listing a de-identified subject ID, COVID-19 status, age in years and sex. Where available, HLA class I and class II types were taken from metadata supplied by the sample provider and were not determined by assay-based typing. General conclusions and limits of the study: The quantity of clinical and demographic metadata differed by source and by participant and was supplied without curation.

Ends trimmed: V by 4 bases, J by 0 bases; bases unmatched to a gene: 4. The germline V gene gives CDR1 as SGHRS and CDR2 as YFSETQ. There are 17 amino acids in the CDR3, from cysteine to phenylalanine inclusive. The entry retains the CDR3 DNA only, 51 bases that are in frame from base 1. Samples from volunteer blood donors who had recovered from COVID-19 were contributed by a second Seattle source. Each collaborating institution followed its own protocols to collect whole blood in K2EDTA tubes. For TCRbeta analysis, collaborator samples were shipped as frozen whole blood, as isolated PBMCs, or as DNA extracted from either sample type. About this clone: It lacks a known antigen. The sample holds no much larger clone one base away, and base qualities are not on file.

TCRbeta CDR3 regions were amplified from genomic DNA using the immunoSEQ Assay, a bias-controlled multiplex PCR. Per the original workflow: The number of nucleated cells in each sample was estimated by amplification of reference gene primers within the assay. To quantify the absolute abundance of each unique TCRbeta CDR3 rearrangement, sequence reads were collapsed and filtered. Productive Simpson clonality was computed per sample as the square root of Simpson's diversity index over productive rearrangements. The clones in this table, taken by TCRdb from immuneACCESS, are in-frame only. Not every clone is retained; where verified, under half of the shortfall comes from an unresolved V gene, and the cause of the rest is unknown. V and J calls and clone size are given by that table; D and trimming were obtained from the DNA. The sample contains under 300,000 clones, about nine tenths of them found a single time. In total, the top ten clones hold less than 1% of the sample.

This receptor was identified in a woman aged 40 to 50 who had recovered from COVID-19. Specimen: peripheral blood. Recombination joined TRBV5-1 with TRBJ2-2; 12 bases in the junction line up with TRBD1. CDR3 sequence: CASSHGTGGANTGELFF. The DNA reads TGCGCCAGCAGCCACGGGACAGGGGGCGCGAACACCGGGGAGCTGTTTTTT.